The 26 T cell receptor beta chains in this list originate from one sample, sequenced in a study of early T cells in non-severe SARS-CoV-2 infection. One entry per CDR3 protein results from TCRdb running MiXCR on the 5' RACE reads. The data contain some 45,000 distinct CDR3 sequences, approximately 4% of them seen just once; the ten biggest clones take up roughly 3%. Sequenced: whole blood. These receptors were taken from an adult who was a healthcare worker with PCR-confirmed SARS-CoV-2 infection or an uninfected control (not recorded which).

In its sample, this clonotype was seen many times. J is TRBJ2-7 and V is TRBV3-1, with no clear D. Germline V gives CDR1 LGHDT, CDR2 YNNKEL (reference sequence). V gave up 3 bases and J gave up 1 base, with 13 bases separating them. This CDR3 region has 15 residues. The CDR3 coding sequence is TGTGCCAGCAGCCACGGCACACAGATATCCTACGAGCAGTACTTC. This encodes CASSHGTQISYEQYF.

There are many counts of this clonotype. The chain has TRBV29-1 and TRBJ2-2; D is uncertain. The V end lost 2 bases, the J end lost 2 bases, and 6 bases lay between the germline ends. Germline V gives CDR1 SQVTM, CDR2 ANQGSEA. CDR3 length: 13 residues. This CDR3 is CSVEQVNTGELFF. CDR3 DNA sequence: TGCAGCGTTGAACAGGTTAACACCGGGGAGCTGTTTTTT.

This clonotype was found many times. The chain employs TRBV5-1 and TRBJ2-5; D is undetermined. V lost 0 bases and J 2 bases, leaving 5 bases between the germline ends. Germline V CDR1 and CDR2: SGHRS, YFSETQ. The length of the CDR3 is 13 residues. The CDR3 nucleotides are TGCGCCAGCAGCTTGGGCCCACAAGAGACCCAGTACTTC. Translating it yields CASSLGPQETQYF.

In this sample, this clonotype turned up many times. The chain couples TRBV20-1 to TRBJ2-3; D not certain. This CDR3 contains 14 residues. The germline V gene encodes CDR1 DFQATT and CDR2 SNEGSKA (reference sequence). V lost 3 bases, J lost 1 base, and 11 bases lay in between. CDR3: CSARSEMGTDTQYF. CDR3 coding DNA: TGCAGTGCTAGGTCGGAGATGGGCACAGATACGCAGTATTTT.

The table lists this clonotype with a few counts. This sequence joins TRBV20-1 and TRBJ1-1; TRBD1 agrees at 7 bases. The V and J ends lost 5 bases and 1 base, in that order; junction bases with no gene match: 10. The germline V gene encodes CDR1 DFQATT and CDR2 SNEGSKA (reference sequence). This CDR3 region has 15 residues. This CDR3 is CSAPILRTGNTEAFF. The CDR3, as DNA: TGCAGTGCTCCAATACTCAGGACAGGGAACACTGAAGCTTTCTTT.

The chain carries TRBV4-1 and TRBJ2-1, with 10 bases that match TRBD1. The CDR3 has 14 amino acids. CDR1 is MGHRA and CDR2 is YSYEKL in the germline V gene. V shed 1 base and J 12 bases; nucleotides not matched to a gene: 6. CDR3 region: CASSQGRGQGWQFF. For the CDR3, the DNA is TGCGCCAGCAGCCAAGGGCGGGGACAGGGGTGGCAGTTCTTC.

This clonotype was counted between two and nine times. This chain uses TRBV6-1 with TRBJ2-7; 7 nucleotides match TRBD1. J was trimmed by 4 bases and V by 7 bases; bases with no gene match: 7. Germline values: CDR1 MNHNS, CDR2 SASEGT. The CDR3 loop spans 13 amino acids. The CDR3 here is CASKQGIGYEQYF. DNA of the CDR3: TGTGCCAGCAAACAGGGGATCGGGTACGAGCAGTACTTC.

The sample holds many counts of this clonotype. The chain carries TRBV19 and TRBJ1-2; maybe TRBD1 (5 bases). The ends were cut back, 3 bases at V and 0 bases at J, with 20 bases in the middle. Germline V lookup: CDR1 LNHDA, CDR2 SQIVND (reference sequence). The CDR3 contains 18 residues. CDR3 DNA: TGTGCCAGTAGTATTTTCTTGACCAGGGCCAAGGCTAACTATGGCTACACCTTC. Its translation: CASSIFLTRAKANYGYTF.

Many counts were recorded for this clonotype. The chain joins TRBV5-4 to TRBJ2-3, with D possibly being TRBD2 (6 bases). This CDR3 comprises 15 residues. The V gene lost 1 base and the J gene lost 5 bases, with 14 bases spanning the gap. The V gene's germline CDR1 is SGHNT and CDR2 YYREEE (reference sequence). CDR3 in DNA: TGTGCCAGCAGCTTGTGGGGGGAAGGTGAAGATACGCAGTATTTT. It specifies CASSLWGEGEDTQYF.

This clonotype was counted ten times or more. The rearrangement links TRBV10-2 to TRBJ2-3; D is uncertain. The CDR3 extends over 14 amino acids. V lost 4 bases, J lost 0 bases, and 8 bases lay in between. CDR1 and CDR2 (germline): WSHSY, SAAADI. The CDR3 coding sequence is TGCGCCAGCAGTGTGGGAACTAGCACAGATACGCAGTATTTT. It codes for CASSVGTSTDTQYF.

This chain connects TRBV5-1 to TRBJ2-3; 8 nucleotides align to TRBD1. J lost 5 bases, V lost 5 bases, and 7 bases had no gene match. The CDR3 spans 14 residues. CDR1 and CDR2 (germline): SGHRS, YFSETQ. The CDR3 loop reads CASSQTGVIDTQYF. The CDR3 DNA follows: TGCGCCAGCAGTCAGACAGGGGTGATAGATACGCAGTATTTT.

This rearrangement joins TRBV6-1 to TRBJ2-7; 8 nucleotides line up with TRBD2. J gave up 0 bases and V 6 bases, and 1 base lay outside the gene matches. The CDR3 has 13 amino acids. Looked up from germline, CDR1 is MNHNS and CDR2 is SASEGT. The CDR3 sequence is CASSGLASYEQYF. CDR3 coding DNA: TGTGCCAGCAGCGGACTAGCCTCCTACGAGCAGTACTTC.

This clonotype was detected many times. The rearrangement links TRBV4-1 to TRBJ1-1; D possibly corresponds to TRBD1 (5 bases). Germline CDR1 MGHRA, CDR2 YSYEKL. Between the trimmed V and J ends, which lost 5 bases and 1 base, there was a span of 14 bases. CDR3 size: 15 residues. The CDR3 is CASSLRQPQNTEAFF. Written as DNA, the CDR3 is TGCGCCAGCAGCTTAAGACAGCCGCAGAACACTGAAGCTTTCTTT.

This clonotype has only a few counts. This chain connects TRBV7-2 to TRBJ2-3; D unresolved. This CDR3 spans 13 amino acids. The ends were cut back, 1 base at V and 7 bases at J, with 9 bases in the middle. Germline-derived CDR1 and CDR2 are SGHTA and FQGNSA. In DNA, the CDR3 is TGTGCCAGCAGCTTAGACCAGGTTAATACGCAGTATTTT. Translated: CASSLDQVNTQYF.

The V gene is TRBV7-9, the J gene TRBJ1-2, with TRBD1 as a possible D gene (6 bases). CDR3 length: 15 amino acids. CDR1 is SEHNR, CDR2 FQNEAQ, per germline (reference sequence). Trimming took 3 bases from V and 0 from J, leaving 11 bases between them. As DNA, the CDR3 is TGTGCCAGCAGCTTCCCCGGACAGACTAACTATGGCTACACCTTC. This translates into CASSFPGQTNYGYTF.

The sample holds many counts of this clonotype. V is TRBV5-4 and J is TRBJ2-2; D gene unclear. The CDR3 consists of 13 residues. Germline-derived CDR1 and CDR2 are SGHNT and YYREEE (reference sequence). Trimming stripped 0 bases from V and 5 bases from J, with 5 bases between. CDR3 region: CASSLGETGELFF. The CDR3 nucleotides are TGTGCCAGCAGCTTGGGAGAAACCGGGGAGCTGTTTTTT.

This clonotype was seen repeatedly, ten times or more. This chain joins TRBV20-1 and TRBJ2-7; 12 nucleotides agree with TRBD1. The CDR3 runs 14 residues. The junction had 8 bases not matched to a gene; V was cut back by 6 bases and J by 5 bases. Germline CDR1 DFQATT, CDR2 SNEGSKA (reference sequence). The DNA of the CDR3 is TGCAGTGCCGTTCCCGGGACAGGGGGCGACGAGCAGTACTTC. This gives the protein CSAVPGTGGDEQYF.

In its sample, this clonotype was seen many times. CDR3 sequence reads: CASSMGQVNEQYF. DNA of the CDR3: TGTGCCAGCAGCATGGGACAGGTTAACGAGCAGTACTTC. The V call is TRBV5-6, the J call TRBJ2-7; 8 bases are shared with TRBD1. Trimming at V came to 4 bases and at J to 5 bases, leaving 5 bases not matched to a gene. The V gene's germline CDR1 is SGHDT and CDR2 YYEEEE. CDR3 size: 13 residues.

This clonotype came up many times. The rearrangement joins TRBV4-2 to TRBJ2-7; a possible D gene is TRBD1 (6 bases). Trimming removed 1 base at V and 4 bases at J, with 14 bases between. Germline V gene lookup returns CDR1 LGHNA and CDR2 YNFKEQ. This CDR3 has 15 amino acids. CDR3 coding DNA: TGTGCCAGCAGCCAAGGTGGGGGCAGGGGTTACGAGCAGTACTTC. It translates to CASSQGGGRGYEQYF.

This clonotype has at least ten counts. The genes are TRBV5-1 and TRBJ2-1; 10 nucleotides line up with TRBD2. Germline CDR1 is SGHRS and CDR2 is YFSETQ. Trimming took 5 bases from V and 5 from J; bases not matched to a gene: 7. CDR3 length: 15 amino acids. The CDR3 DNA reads TGCGCCAGCAGGCAGCTAGCGGGGGCTAACAATGAGCAGTTCTTC. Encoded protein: CASRQLAGANNEQFF.

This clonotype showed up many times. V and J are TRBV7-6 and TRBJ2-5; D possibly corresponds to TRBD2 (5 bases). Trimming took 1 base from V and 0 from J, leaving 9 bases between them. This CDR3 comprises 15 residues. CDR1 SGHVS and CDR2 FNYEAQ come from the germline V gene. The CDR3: CASSLERRHQETQYF. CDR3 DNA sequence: TGTGCCAGCAGCTTAGAAAGGAGGCACCAAGAGACCCAGTACTTC.

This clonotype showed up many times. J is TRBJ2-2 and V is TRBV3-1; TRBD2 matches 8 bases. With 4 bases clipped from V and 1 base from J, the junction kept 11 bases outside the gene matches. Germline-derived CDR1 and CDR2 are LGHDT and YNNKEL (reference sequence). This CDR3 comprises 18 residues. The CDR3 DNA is TGTGCCAGCAGCCGTACTTTTACTAGCGGAAAGAACACCGGGGAGCTGTTTTTT. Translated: CASSRTFTSGKNTGELFF.

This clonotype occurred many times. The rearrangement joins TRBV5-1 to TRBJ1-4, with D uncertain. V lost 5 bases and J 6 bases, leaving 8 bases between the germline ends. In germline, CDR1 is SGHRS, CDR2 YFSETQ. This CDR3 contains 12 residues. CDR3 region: CASRQNYEKLFF. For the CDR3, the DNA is TGCGCCAGCAGGCAGAATTATGAAAAACTGTTTTTT.

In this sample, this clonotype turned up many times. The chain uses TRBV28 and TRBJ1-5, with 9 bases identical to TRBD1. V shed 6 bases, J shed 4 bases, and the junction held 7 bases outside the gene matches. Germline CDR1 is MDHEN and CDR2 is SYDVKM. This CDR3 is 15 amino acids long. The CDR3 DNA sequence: TGTGCCAGCAGCAACAGGGGGCTGGGAAATCAGCCCCAGCATTTT. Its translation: CASSNRGLGNQPQHF.

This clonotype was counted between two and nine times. CDR3 DNA sequence: TGTGCCAGCAGTCCAATAAGCTACGAGCAGTACTTC. This translates into CASSPISYEQYF. The chain uses TRBV6-6 and TRBJ2-7; D not certain. V dropped 5 bases and J dropped 3 bases, with 8 bases sitting between them. The CDR3 length is 12 residues. Germline lookup yields CDR1 MNHNY and CDR2 SVGAGI (reference sequence).

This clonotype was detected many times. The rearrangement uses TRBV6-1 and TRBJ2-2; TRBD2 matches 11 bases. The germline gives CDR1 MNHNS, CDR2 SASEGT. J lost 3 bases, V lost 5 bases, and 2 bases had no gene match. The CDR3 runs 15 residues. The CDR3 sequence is CASSLLAGDTGELFF. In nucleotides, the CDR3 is TGTGCCAGCAGTTTACTAGCGGGGGACACCGGGGAGCTGTTTTTT.